This record looks at one T cell receptor beta chain sequence and its context. The antigen is not known. This specimen comes from a study of cytomegalovirus exposure and HLA in healthy donors. The V gene's germline CDR1 is LNHDA and CDR2 SQIVND (reference sequence). V lost 3 bases and J 7 bases, leaving 6 bases between the germline ends. The CDR3 extends over 12 amino acids. 13 Jbeta primers and 60 Vbeta primers were used for the PCR. Sequencing used immunoSEQ multiplex PCR; TCRdb keeps in-frame clones, though not all of them. The table shows around 100,000 clones, with about 75% occurring only once. Notes on the study in general: As a later analysis showed, several of the most significant clusters appeared to be linked to common viral pathogens. Follow-up analysis found HLA locus-dependent TCR association rates, highest for DRB1 and lowest for HLA-C.

The source material was PBMCs. The TCR comes from a man in his fifties or sixties in good health and CMV-seronegative. V usage is TRBV19 and J usage is TRBJ2-2; D is uncertain. CDR3 sequence: CASSIVYGELFF. As DNA, the CDR3 is TGTGCCAGTAGTATCGTTTACGGGGAGCTGTTTTTT.